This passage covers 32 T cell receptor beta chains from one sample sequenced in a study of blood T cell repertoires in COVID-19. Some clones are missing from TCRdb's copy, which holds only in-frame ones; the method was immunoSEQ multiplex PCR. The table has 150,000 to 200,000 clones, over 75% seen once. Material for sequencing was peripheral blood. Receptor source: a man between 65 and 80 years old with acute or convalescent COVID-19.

The DNA of the CDR3 is TGTGCCAGCAGCGCCCAAGGGACAGCCTCTGGAAACACCATATATTTT. It codes for CASSAQGTASGNTIYF. The J gene is TRBJ1-3, the V gene TRBV9, with 7 bases fitting TRBD1. V trimming: 3 bases; J trimming: 0 bases; junction bases outside the gene matches: 6. The germline gives CDR1 SGDLS, CDR2 YYNGEE. The CDR3 contains 16 residues.

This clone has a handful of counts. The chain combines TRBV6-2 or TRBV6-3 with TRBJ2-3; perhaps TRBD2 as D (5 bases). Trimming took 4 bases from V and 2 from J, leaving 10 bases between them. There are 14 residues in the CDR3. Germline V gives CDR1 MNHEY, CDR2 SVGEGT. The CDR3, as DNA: TGTGCCAGCAGTTCGGGATCTGTCACAGATACGCAGTATTTT. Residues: CASSSGSVTDTQYF.

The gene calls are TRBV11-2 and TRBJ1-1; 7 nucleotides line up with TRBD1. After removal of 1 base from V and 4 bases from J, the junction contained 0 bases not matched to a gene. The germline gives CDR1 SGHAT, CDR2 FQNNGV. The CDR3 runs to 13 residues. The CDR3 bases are TGTGCCAGCAGCTTAGGGACAGGCACTGAAGCTTTCTTT. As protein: CASSLGTGTEAFF.

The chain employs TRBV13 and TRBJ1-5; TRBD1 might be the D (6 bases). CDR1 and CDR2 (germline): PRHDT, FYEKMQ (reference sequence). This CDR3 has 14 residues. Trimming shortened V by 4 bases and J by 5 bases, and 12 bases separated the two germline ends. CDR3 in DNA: TGTGCCAGCAGCTCCGGGACAACTCATCAGCCCCAGCATTTT. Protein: CASSSGTTHQPQHF.

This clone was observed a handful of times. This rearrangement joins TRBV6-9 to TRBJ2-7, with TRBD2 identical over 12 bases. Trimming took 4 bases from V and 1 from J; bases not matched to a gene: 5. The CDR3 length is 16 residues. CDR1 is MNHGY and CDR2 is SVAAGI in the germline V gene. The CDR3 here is CASSSPTSGGSYEQYF. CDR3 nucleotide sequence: TGTGCCAGCAGTTCCCCGACTAGCGGGGGTTCCTACGAGCAGTACTTC.

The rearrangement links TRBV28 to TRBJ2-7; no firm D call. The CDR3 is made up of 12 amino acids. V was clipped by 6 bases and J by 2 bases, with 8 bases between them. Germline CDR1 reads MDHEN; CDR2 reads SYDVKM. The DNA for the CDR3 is TGTGCCAGCAGCCTAACAGCCTACGAGCAGTACTTC. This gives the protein CASSLTAYEQYF. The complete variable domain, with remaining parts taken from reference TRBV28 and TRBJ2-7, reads DVKVTQSSRYLVKRTGEKVFLECVQDMDHENMFWYRQDPGLGLRLIYFSYDVKMKEKGDIPEGYSVSREKKERFSLILESASTNQTSMYLCASSLTAYEQYFGPGTRLTVT.

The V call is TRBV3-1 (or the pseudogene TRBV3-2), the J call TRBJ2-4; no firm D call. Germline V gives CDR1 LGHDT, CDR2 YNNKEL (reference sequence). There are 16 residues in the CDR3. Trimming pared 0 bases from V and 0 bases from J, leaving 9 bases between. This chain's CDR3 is CASSQDMGVAKNIQYF. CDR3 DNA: TGTGCCAGCAGCCAAGATATGGGCGTAGCCAAAAACATTCAGTACTTC.

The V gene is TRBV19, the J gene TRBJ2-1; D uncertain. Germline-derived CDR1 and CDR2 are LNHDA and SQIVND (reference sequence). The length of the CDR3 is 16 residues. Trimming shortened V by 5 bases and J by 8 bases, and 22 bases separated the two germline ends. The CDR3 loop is CASSSSRLVYEDEQFF. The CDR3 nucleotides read TGTGCCAGTAGTTCTTCTCGACTGGTTTATGAGGATGAGCAGTTCTTC.

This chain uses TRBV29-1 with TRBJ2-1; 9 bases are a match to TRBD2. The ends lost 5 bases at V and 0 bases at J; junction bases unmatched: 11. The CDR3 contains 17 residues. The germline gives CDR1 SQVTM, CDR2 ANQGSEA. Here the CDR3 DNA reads TGCAGCGTTCTCCCAGCGGGGGGCCTAAGCTCCTACAATGAGCAGTTCTTC. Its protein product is CSVLPAGGLSSYNEQFF.

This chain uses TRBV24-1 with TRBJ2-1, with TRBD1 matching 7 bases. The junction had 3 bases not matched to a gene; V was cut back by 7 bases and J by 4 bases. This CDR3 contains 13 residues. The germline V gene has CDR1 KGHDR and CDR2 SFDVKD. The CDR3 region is CATRQGEYNEQFF. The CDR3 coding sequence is TGTGCCACCAGGCAGGGGGAATACAATGAGCAGTTCTTC.

CDR3 residues: CASTYGGGQGRNQPQHF. As DNA, the CDR3 is TGTGCCAGTACCTATGGGGGGGGACAGGGGAGAAATCAGCCCCAGCATTTT. This chain links TRBV19 with TRBJ1-5; 10 bases align to TRBD1. The V gene's germline CDR1 is LNHDA and CDR2 SQIVND (reference sequence). There are 17 residues in the CDR3. V gave up 7 bases and J gave up 4 bases; unmatched junction bases: 13. Variable domain in full (rest from reference TRBV19 and TRBJ1-5): DGGITQSPKYLFRKEGQNVTLSCEQNLNHDAMYWYRQDPGQGLRLIYYSQIVNDFQKGDIAEGYSVSREKKESFPLTVTSAQKNPTAFYLCASTYGGGQGRNQPQHFGDGTRLSIL.

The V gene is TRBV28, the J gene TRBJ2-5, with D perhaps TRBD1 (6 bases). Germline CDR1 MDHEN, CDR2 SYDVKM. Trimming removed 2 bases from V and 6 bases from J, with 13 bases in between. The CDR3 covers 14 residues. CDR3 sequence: CASSLAQQGQTQYF. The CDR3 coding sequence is TGTGCCAGCAGTTTAGCCCAACAGGGCCAGACCCAGTACTTC.

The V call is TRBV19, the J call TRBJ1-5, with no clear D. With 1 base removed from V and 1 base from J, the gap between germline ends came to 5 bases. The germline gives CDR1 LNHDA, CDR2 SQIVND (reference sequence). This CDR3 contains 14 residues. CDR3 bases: TGTGCCAGTAGTATAGTTCGGAGCAATCAGCCCCAGCATTTT. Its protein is CASSIVRSNQPQHF.

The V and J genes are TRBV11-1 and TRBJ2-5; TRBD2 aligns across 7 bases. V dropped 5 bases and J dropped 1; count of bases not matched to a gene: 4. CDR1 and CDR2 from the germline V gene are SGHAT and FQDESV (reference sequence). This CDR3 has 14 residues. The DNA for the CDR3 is TGTGCCAGCAGCCCCTGGACTAGCCAAGAGACCCAGTACTTC. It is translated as CASSPWTSQETQYF.

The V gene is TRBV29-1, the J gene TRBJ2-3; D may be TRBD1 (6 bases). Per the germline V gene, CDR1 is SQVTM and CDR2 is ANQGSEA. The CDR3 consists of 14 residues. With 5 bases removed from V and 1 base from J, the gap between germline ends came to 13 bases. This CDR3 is CSVTPGDGTDTQYF. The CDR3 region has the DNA TGCAGCGTTACCCCAGGGGATGGCACAGATACGCAGTATTTT.

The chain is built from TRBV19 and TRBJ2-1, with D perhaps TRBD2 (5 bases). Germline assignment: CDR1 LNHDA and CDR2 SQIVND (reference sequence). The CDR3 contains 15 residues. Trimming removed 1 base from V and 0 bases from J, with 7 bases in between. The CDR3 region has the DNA TGTGCCAGTAGTATAGCGGGAAGCTCCTACAATGAGCAGTTCTTC. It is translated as CASSIAGSSYNEQFF.

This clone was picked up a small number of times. The CDR3 DNA reads as TGTGCCAGCAGTTTATTGGCAGGTGGGAGCAATCAGCCCCAGCATTTT. Translation: CASSLLAGGSNQPQHF. The J gene is TRBJ1-5, the V gene TRBV27; D gene ambiguous. V was cut by 1 base and J by 1 base, with 11 bases left in between. The CDR3 is 16 amino acids. Germline V gene sequence: CDR1 MNHEY, CDR2 SMNVEV (reference sequence).

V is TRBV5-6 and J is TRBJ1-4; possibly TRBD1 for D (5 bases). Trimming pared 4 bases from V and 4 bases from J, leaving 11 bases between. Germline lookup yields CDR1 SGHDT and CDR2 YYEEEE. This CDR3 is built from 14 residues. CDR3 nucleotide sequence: TGTGCCAGCAGCGGCCGGGACTTTAATGAAAAACTGTTTTTT. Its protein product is CASSGRDFNEKLFF.

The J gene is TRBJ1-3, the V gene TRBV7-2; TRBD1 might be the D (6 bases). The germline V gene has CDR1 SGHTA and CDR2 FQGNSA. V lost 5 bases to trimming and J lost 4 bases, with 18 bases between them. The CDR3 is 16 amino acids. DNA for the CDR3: TGTGCCAGCAGCCTTAGAGTGGGTGGGGGCGGAAACACCATATATTTT. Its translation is CASSLRVGGGGNTIYF.

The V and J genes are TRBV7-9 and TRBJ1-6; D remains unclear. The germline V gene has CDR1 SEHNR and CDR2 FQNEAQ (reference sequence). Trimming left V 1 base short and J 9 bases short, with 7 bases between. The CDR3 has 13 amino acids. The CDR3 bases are TGTGCCAGCAGCTTAGGACCGGGTTCACCCCTCCACTTT. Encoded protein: CASSLGPGSPLHF.

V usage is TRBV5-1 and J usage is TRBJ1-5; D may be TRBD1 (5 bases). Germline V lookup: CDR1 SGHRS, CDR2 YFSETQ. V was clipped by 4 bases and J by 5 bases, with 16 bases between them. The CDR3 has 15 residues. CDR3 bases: TGCGCCAGCAGCCCAGATGGAGGGACTTATCAGCCCCAGCATTTT. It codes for CASSPDGGTYQPQHF.

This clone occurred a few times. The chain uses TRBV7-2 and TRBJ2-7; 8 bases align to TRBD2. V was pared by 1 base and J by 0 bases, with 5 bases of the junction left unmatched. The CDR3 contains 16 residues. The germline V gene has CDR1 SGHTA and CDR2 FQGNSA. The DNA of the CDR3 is TGTGCCAGCAGCTTAGTAGGCGGGGGGAGCTCCTACGAGCAGTACTTC. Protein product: CASSLVGGGSSYEQYF.

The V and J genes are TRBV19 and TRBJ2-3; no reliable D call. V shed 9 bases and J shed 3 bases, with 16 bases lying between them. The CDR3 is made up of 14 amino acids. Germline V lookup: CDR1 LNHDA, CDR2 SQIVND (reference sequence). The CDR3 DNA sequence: TGTGCCAGCACTACCGGTACGATGACAGATACGCAGTATTTT. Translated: CASTTGTMTDTQYF.

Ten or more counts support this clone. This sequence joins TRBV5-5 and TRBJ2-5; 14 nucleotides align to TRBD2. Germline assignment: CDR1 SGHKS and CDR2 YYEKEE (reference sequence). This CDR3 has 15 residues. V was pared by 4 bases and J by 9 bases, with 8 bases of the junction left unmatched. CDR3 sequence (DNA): TGTGCCAGCAGCATCGGGACTAGCGGGGGTGCGTCCCAGTACTTC. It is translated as CASSIGTSGGASQYF.

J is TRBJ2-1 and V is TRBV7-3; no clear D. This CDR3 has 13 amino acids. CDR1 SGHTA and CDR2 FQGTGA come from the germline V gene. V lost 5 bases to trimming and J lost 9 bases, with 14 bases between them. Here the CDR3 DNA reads TGTGCCAGCAGCCAAAGGCTAGTTGGTGAGCAGTTCTTC. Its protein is CASSQRLVGEQFF.

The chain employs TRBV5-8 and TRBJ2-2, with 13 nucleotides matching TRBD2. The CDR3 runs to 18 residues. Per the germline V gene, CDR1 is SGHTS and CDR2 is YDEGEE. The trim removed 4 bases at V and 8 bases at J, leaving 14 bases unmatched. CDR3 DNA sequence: TGTGCCAGCAGCCGTGGACTAGCGGGAGTTTCCGTGTCGGGGGAGCTGTTTTTT. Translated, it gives CASSRGLAGVSVSGELFF.

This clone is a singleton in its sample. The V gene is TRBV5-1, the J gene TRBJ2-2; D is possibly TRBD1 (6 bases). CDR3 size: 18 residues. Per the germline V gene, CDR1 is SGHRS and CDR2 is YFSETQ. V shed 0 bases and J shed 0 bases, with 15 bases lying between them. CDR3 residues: CASSLEHRAVANTGELFF. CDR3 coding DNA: TGCGCCAGCAGCTTGGAGCACAGGGCTGTTGCGAACACCGGGGAGCTGTTTTTT.

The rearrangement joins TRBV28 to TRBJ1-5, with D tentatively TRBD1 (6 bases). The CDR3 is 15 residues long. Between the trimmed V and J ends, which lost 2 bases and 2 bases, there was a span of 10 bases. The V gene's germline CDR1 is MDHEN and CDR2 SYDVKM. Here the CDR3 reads CASSLAGARNQPQHF. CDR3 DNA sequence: TGTGCCAGCAGTTTAGCAGGGGCGCGCAATCAGCCCCAGCATTTT.

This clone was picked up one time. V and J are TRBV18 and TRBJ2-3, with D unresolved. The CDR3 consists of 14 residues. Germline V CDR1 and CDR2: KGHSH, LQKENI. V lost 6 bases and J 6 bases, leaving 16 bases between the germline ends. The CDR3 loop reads CASSSAVPEDTQYF. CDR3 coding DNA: TGTGCCAGCTCTTCCGCGGTCCCGGAGGATACGCAGTATTTT.

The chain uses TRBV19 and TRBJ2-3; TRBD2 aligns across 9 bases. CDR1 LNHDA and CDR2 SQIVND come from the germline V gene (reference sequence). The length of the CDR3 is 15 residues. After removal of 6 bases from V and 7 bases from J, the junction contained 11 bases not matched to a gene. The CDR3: CASRSKSGGLNTQYF. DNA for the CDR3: TGTGCCAGTAGAAGTAAAAGCGGGGGGCTAAATACGCAGTATTTT.

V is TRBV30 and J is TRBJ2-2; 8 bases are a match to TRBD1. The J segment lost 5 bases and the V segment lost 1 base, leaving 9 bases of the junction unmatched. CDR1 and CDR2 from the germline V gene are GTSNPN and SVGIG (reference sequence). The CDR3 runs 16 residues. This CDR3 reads CAWSGGDRGETGELFF. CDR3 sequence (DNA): TGTGCCTGGAGTGGGGGAGACAGGGGCGAAACCGGGGAGCTGTTTTTT.

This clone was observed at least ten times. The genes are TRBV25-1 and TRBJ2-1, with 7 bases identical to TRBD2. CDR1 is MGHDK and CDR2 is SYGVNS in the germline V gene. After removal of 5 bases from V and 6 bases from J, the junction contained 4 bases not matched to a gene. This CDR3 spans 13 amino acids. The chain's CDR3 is CASSPPSGNEQFF. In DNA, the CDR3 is TGTGCCAGCAGTCCCCCTAGCGGCAATGAGCAGTTCTTC.